The present T cell receptor beta chain was sequenced within a study of shared clonotypes between healthy human individuals. Study results and limitations: A few donors had about 5.1% of their naive CD4 clonotypes in common.

The CDR3 length is 14 residues. CDR1 is MDHEN and CDR2 is SYDVKM in the germline V gene. Trimming removed 1 base at V and 0 bases at J, with 4 bases between. Points on this clone: Its antigen remains unknown.

The naive CD8 fraction comprised CD45RO-negative cells positively selected for CCR7 and excluded terminally differentiated effector memory CD45RA+ cells. Nashville, Tennessee was home to all donors, each a Caucasian adult. Method: immunoSEQ multiplex PCR; TCRdb's copy keeps in-frame clones and lacks some. The data hold about 680,000 clones, with roughly nine tenths observed a single time. The sequence came from a man younger than 40 in good health. This chain joins TRBV28 and TRBJ1-5; D is ambiguous. Sample: naive CD8+ T cells sorted from blood. The CDR3: CASSLSGSNQPQHF. CDR3 DNA: TGTGCCAGCAGTTTATCCGGTAGCAATCAGCCCCAGCATTTT.